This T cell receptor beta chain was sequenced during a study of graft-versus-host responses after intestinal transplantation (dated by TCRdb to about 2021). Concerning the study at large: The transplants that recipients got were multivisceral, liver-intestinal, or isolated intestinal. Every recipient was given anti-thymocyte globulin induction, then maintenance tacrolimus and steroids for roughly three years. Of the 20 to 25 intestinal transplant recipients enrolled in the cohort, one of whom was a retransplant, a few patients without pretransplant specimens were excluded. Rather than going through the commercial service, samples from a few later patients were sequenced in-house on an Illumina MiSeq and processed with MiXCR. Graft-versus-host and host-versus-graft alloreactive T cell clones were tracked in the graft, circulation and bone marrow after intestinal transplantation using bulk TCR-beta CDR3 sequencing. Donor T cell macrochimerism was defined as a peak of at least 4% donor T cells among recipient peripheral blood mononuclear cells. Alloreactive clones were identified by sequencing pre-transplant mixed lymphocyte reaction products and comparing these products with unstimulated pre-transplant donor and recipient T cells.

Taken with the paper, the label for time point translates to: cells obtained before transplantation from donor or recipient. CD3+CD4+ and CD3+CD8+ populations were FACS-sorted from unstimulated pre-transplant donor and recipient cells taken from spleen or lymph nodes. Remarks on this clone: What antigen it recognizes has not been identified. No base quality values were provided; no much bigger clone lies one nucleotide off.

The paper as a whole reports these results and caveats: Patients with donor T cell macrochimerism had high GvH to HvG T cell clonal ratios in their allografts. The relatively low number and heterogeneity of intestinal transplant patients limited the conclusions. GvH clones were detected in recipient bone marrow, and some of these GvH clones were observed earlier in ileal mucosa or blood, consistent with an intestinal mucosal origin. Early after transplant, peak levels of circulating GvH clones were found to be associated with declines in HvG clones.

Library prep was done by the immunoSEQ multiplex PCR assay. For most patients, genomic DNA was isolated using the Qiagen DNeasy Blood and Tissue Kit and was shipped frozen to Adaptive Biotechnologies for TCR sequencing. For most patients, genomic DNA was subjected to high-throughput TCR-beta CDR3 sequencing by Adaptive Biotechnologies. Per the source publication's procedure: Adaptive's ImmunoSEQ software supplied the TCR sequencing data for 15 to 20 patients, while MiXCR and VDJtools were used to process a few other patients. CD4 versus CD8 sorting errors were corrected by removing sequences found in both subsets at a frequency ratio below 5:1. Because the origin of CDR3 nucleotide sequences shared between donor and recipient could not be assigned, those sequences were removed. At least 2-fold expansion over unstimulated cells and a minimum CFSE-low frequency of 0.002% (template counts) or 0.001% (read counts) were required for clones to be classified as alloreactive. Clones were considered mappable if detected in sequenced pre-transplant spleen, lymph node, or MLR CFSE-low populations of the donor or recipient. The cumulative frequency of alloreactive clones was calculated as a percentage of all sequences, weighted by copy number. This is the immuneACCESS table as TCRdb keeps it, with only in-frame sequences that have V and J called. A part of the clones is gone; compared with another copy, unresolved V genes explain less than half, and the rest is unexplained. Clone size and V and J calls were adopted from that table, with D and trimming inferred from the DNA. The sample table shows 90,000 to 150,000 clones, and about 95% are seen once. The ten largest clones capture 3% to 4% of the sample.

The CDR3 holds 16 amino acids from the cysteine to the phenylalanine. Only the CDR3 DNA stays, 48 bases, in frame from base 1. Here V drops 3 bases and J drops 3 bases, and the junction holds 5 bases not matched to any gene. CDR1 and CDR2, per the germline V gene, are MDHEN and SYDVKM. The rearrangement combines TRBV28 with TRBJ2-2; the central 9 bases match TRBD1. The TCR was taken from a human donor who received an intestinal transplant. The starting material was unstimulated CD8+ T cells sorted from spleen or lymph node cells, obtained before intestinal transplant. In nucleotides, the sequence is TGTGCCAGCAGTTTTCCGGGACAGGGAGACACCGGGGAGCTGTTTTTT. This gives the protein CASSFPGQGDTGELFF.